This TCR beta chain was recovered during a study of shared clonotypes between healthy human individuals. General study findings and limits: Generation probabilities were higher for clonotypes shared across all four sorted-subset donors than for unshared ones. It was anticipated that sequencing depth would influence how many clonotypes donors shared. At large depth, rarefaction still showed sorted-subset sequencing to be incomplete.

Of note for this clone: Its antigen is undetermined.

TCRdb's copy holds only in-frame clones and misses some; the assay was immunoSEQ multiplex PCR. The sample has around 2,000,000 clones, 95% seen once. The sequenced sample consisted of naive CD4+ T cells sorted from blood. Subset denoted: CD45RA+ positively selected. The clonotype comes from a man aged 18 to 29 in good health.

CDR3 coding DNA: TGCGCCAGCAGTGAGGTGGCAGGGCGGGAGCAGTACTTC. This translates into CASSEVAGREQYF. The chain carries TRBV10-1 and TRBJ2-7; possible D gene TRBD1, 5 bases. CDR3 size: 13 residues. Germline-derived CDR1 and CDR2 are WNHNN and SYGVQD (reference sequence). Trimming left V 2 bases short and J 7 bases short, with 12 bases between.